The 15 T cell receptor beta chains given below trace back to one sample, sequenced in a study of T cell responses to AZD1222 COVID-19 vaccine. Only in-frame clones appear in the TCRdb table, and some are missing; sequencing was by immunoSEQ multiplex PCR. This sample carries around 120,000 clones, around 90% of them seen once, and the ten largest clones take roughly 8.9%. The starting material was peripheral blood, obtained on day 0 of AZD1222 vaccination. These receptors originate from an adult in good health.

The chain joins TRBV5-1 to TRBJ2-7; D may be TRBD1 or TRBD2 (5 bases each). V lost 4 bases and J 9 bases, leaving 14 bases between the germline ends. Germline CDR1 SGHRS, CDR2 YFSETQ. This CDR3 contains 12 residues. The CDR3 here is CASSLGAGVQYF. CDR3 nucleotides: TGCGCCAGCAGCCTCGGGGCTGGGGTGCAGTACTTC.

This sequence joins TRBV9 and TRBJ1-1; D is unclear. The CDR3 covers 15 residues. From germline, CDR1 is SGDLS and CDR2 YYNGEE. Between the trimmed V and J ends, which lost 4 bases and 1 base, there was a span of 14 bases. CDR3 nucleotide sequence: TGTGCCAGCAGCCTAGGCGGAGGGAGGAACACTGAAGCTTTCTTT. This sequence encodes CASSLGGGRNTEAFF.

The J gene is TRBJ2-5, the V gene TRBV30, with a tentative D call TRBD2 (5 bases). V gave up 0 bases and J gave up 7 bases, with 9 bases separating them. The CDR3 is 12 amino acids. Germline CDR1 is GTSNPN and CDR2 is SVGIG (reference sequence). As DNA, the CDR3 is TGTGCCTGGAGTGTACGTCGGGGGACCCAGTACTTC. Amino acids: CAWSVRRGTQYF.

The J gene is TRBJ1-5, the V gene TRBV24-1; unclear D gene. The V gene's germline CDR1 is KGHDR and CDR2 SFDVKD. Trimming cost V 1 base and J 0 bases, with 30 bases left between them. The CDR3 is 23 residues long. The CDR3 spells CATSDFLFSTLPDQSYSNQPQHF. The CDR3 DNA is TGTGCCACCAGTGATTTTTTGTTTTCGACACTCCCCGACCAATCCTATAGCAATCAGCCCCAGCATTTT.

This clone showed up just once. The chain is built from TRBV30 and TRBJ1-2, with TRBD1 matching over 7 bases. From germline, CDR1 is GTSNPN and CDR2 SVGIG (reference sequence). J gave up 0 bases and V 3 bases, and 7 bases lay outside the gene matches. The CDR3 length is 15 residues. CDR3 loop: CAWRGQTGPNYGYTF. In DNA form, the CDR3 reads TGTGCCTGGAGGGGACAGACAGGACCTAACTATGGCTACACCTTC.

The chain recombines TRBV7-2 with TRBJ1-5; D remains ambiguous. Germline CDR1 SGHTA, CDR2 FQGNSA. The germline V and J ends were trimmed by 0 bases and 3 bases, with 9 bases remaining between them. This CDR3 is 15 amino acids long. This chain's CDR3 is CASSLAGRINQPQHF. CDR3 bases: TGTGCCAGCAGCTTAGCGGGCAGGATCAATCAGCCCCAGCATTTT.

The V and J genes are TRBV23-1 and TRBJ1-3; no definite D call. TRBV23-1 is given ORF status, its function remaining uncertain. The CDR3 has 15 residues. The ends were cut back, 3 bases at V and 0 bases at J, with 9 bases in the middle. The CDR3 loop reads CASSQDVGSGNTIYF. The DNA of the CDR3 is TGCGCCAGCAGTCAGGACGTTGGCTCTGGAAACACCATATATTTT.

J is TRBJ1-5 and V is TRBV24-1; maybe TRBD1 (5 bases). Trimming took off 2 bases at V and 0 bases at J, with 10 bases between the two ends. This CDR3 region has 16 residues. Germline V gene sequence: CDR1 KGHDR, CDR2 SFDVKD. The CDR3 sequence is CATSDSGGYSNQPQHF. The CDR3 nucleotides are TGTGCCACCAGTGATTCTGGGGGTTATAGCAATCAGCCCCAGCATTTT.

The genes are TRBV2 and TRBJ1-6; 8 bases are a match to TRBD1. Germline values: CDR1 SNHLY, CDR2 FYNNEI. The CDR3 has 13 residues. With V trimmed by 6 bases and J by 7 bases, 2 bases remained unmatched. The CDR3 nucleotides read TGTGCCAGCAGCGGACAGGGAAATTCACCCCTCCACTTT. Protein sequence: CASSGQGNSPLHF. The full variable domain, with the rest looked up from reference TRBV2 and TRBJ1-6, is EPEVTQTPSHQVTQMGQEVILRCVPISNHLYFYWYRQILGQKVEFLVSFYNNEISEKSEIFDDQFSVERPDGSNFTLKIRSTKLEDSAMYFCASSGQGNSPLHFGNGTRLTVT.

The J gene is TRBJ2-7, the V gene TRBV5-1; TRBD2 agrees at 15 bases. V shed 5 bases and J 0 bases; nucleotides not matched to a gene: 9. The CDR3 is 18 amino acids. Germline assignment: CDR1 SGHRS and CDR2 YFSETQ. The CDR3 spells CASRGTSGGPSSSYEQYF. DNA of the CDR3: TGCGCCAGCAGGGGGACTAGCGGGGGGCCAAGCAGCTCCTACGAGCAGTACTTC.

The chain combines TRBV29-1 with TRBJ2-7; no definite D call. This CDR3 spans 12 amino acids. The germline V gene has CDR1 SQVTM and CDR2 ANQGSEA. With 5 bases removed from V and 2 bases from J, the gap between germline ends came to 10 bases. For the CDR3, the DNA is TGCAGCGTTCGCTCGCAAGCCTACGAGCAGTACTTC. It translates to CSVRSQAYEQYF.

The rearrangement uses TRBV6-5 and TRBJ1-5; possibly TRBD1 for D (5 bases). CDR1 is MNHEY, CDR2 SVGAGI, per germline. This CDR3 spans 15 amino acids. The V and J ends lost 0 bases and 5 bases respectively, with 11 bases between them. The CDR3 sequence is CASSYSGRADQPQHF. Written as DNA, the CDR3 is TGTGCCAGCAGTTACTCGGGCAGGGCCGATCAGCCCCAGCATTTT.

This chain connects TRBV29-1 to TRBJ2-1; either TRBD1 or TRBD2 may supply D (5 bases each). CDR3 length: 13 residues. V lost 3 bases and J lost 4, with 10 bases in between. Germline V CDR1 and CDR2: SQVTM, ANQGSEA. The CDR3 here is CSVDRDRYNEQFF. The CDR3 nucleotides read TGCAGCGTTGACCGGGACCGATACAATGAGCAGTTCTTC.

This chain connects TRBV30 to TRBJ1-1; 7 nucleotides line up with TRBD1. V was clipped by 3 bases and J by 4 bases; unmatched bases: 5. The germline V gene has CDR1 GTSNPN and CDR2 SVGIG (reference sequence). The CDR3 sequence is 13 residues long. In DNA form, the CDR3 reads TGTGCCTGGAGCGGGGACAGAGGCACTGAAGCTTTCTTT. Its translation: CAWSGDRGTEAFF.

The chain uses TRBV7-9 and TRBJ2-7; D unresolved. CDR1 is SEHNR and CDR2 is FQNEAQ in the germline V gene (reference sequence). CDR3 length: 11 amino acids. Trimming stripped 5 bases from V and 4 bases from J, with 6 bases between. CDR3 protein: CASSLLYEQYF. The CDR3 DNA sequence: TGTGCCAGCAGCCTCCTATACGAGCAGTACTTC.